These 24 T cell receptor beta chains came from one sample sequenced in a study of blood T cell repertoires in COVID-19. Only in-frame clones appear in the TCRdb table, and some are missing; sequencing was by immunoSEQ multiplex PCR. The sample records roughly 250,000 clones, more than 70% being singletons. The specimen was peripheral blood. All receptors come from a woman aged 40 to 50 who had recovered from COVID-19.

This clone has more than one count but fewer than ten. The chain links TRBV25-1 to TRBJ1-1; 7 positions agree with TRBD1. V was pared by 7 bases and J by 2 bases, with 10 bases of the junction left unmatched. There are 15 residues in the CDR3. Germline loops: CDR1 MGHDK, CDR2 SYGVNS. The CDR3 DNA follows: TGTGCCAGCACCCCAGGGACAGCAATTAACACTGAAGCTTTCTTT. It is translated as CASTPGTAINTEAFF.

The gene calls are TRBV7-2 and TRBJ1-1; 7 bases align to TRBD1. This CDR3 is 14 amino acids long. The germline V gene has CDR1 SGHTA and CDR2 FQGNSA. V shed 6 bases, J shed 2 bases, and the junction held 6 bases outside the gene matches. The CDR3 DNA is TGTGCCAGCAGTCGACAGGGCCAAAACACTGAAGCTTTCTTT. This sequence encodes CASSRQGQNTEAFF.

The V and J genes are TRBV9 and TRBJ1-1; TRBD1 matches 8 bases. Looked up from germline, CDR1 is SGDLS and CDR2 is YYNGEE. With V trimmed by 3 bases and J by 1 base, 2 bases remained unmatched. The CDR3 consists of 14 residues. The CDR3: CASSEDRANTEAFF. CDR3 sequence (DNA): TGTGCCAGCAGCGAGGACAGGGCGAACACTGAAGCTTTCTTT.

J is TRBJ2-4 and V is TRBV14; TRBD1 aligns across 7 bases. The germline V gene has CDR1 SGHDN and CDR2 FVKESK. CDR3 length equals 14 residues. V lost 6 bases and J lost 6; bases outside the gene matches: 8. Written as DNA, the CDR3 is TGTGCCAGCAGGCCAAACGACAGGGTAAACATTCAGTACTTC. It codes for CASRPNDRVNIQYF.

This chain joins TRBV5-4 and TRBJ2-7; perhaps TRBD1 as D (6 bases). The V end was cut by 1 base, the J end by 6 bases, with 11 bases between. The CDR3 contains 13 residues. Looked up from germline, CDR1 is SGHNT and CDR2 is YYREEE (reference sequence). The CDR3 loop is CASSLTGRVEQYF. In DNA form, the CDR3 reads TGTGCCAGCAGCTTGACAGGGCGGGTCGAGCAGTACTTC.

J is TRBJ2-7 and V is TRBV28; 7 nucleotides align to TRBD1. The CDR3 is made up of 14 amino acids. Germline CDR1 is MDHEN and CDR2 is SYDVKM. The V gene end was trimmed by 4 bases and the J gene end by 0 bases; junction bases not matched to a gene: 3. CDR3 amino acids: CASSWGTVSYEQYF. The CDR3, as DNA: TGTGCCAGCAGTTGGGGGACAGTCTCCTACGAGCAGTACTTC.

This chain uses TRBV29-1 with TRBJ2-7, with 9 positions matching TRBD2. This CDR3 contains 14 residues. The V gene's germline CDR1 is SQVTM and CDR2 ANQGSEA. The ends lost 8 bases at V and 0 bases at J; junction bases unmatched: 8. In nucleotides, the CDR3 is TGCAGCATTTTTAGCGGGGGTAGCTCCTACGAGCAGTACTTC. Protein: CSIFSGGSSYEQYF.

The V and J genes are TRBV5-1 and TRBJ2-3; TRBD2 agrees at 7 bases. Germline V gene sequence: CDR1 SGHRS, CDR2 YFSETQ. The length of the CDR3 is 13 residues. V gave up 7 bases and J gave up 1 base; unmatched junction bases: 3. The CDR3 loop is CASGRGGTDTQYF. CDR3 nucleotides: TGCGCCAGCGGACGGGGGGGCACAGATACGCAGTATTTT.

The CDR3 region is CASSPPTGPSSGNTIYF. CDR3 nucleotides: TGTGCCAGCTCACCCCCGACAGGGCCCAGCTCTGGAAACACCATATATTTT. J is TRBJ1-3 and V is TRBV18; 7 bases line up with TRBD1. Looked up from germline, CDR1 is KGHSH and CDR2 is LQKENI. The ends lost 3 bases at V and 0 bases at J; junction bases unmatched: 8. The CDR3 totals 17 residues.

The rearrangement links TRBV12-3 or TRBV12-4 to TRBJ2-1; D call uncertain. V was cut by 3 bases and J by 7 bases, with 10 bases left in between. CDR3 size: 13 residues. Here the CDR3 reads CASSFGTGNEQFF. In nucleotides, the CDR3 is TGTGCCAGCAGTTTTGGTACGGGTAATGAGCAGTTCTTC.

This sequence joins TRBV6-5 and TRBJ1-2; 12 bases line up with TRBD1. The V segment lost 4 bases and the J segment 7 bases; nucleotides outside the gene matches: 7. The length of the CDR3 is 15 residues. CDR1 and CDR2 from the germline V gene are MNHEY and SVGAGI. Here the CDR3 reads CASSSLGQGAGGYTF. CDR3 coding DNA: TGTGCCAGCAGTTCCCTGGGACAGGGGGCTGGTGGCTACACCTTC.

This chain connects TRBV5-4 to TRBJ2-1; TRBD2 aligns across 14 bases. With V trimmed by 4 bases and J by 0 bases, 3 bases remained unmatched. CDR1 and CDR2 (germline): SGHNT, YYREEE (reference sequence). The CDR3 spans 17 residues. CDR3 nucleotide sequence: TGTGCCAGCAGCCCTGGGACTAGCGGGAGCTCCTACAATGAGCAGTTCTTC. Its protein product is CASSPGTSGSSYNEQFF.

The gene calls are TRBV7-3 and TRBJ2-4; D call uncertain. This CDR3 is built from 16 residues. The germline V gene encodes CDR1 SGHTA and CDR2 FQGTGA. The ends were cut back, 5 bases at V and 2 bases at J, with 16 bases in the middle. The CDR3 loop is CASSPVPIETKNIQYF. The CDR3 nucleotides read TGTGCCAGCAGCCCGGTCCCCATTGAAACCAAAAACATTCAGTACTTC.

The chain has TRBV19 and TRBJ2-3; D possibly corresponds to TRBD2 (7 bases). V lost 3 bases and J 1 base, leaving 11 bases between the germline ends. Germline V lookup: CDR1 LNHDA, CDR2 SQIVND (reference sequence). The length of the CDR3 is 15 residues. The CDR3 spells CASSIGRGGTDTQYF. Here the CDR3 DNA reads TGTGCCAGTAGTATTGGGAGGGGGGGCACAGATACGCAGTATTTT.

The J gene is TRBJ2-1, the V gene TRBV30; TRBD2 is a possible D gene (5 bases). The germline V and J ends were trimmed by 0 bases and 7 bases, with 16 bases remaining between them. This CDR3 contains 15 residues. Germline lookup yields CDR1 GTSNPN and CDR2 SVGIG (reference sequence). CDR3 residues: CAWSVFLLGVNEQFF. CDR3 nucleotide sequence: TGTGCCTGGAGTGTTTTCCTGCTCGGGGTAAATGAGCAGTTCTTC.

In its sample, this clone was seen once. The chain uses TRBV19 and TRBJ1-3; a weak D match, TRBD1 (5 bases). CDR3 length: 14 amino acids. The V gene's germline CDR1 is LNHDA and CDR2 SQIVND (reference sequence). Trimming took 7 bases from V and 1 from J, leaving 11 bases between them. CDR3 loop: CASIDSYSGNTIYF. Here the CDR3 DNA reads TGTGCCAGTATTGACAGCTATTCTGGAAACACCATATATTTT.

Only a few counts were recorded for this clone. V usage is TRBV11-3 and J usage is TRBJ2-7; D is unclear. Between the trimmed V and J ends, which lost 0 bases and 3 bases, there was a span of 6 bases. The CDR3 is made up of 13 amino acids. CDR1 and CDR2 (germline): SGHNT, YENEEA. The CDR3 is CASSLERHYEQYF. CDR3 in DNA: TGTGCCAGCAGCTTAGAGCGACACTACGAGCAGTACTTC.

The chain links TRBV7-2 to TRBJ2-3; TRBD1 aligns across 9 bases. J gave up 0 bases and V 0 bases, and 4 bases lay outside the gene matches. CDR1 SGHTA and CDR2 FQGNSA come from the germline V gene. This CDR3 spans 17 amino acids. The CDR3 is CASSLAGTGISTDTQYF. CDR3 nucleotides: TGTGCCAGCAGCTTAGCCGGGACAGGGATCAGCACAGATACGCAGTATTTT.

The rearrangement links TRBV28 to TRBJ1-5; the D gene is possibly TRBD1 (5 bases). This CDR3 spans 13 amino acids. Trimming pared 3 bases from V and 11 bases from J, leaving 14 bases between. The germline gives CDR1 MDHEN, CDR2 SYDVKM. The CDR3 spells CASSLAVPGAQHF. DNA for the CDR3: TGTGCCAGCAGTTTGGCGGTGCCGGGGGCCCAGCATTTT.

The V gene is TRBV7-2, the J gene TRBJ2-3; 12 bases fit TRBD2. Germline V lookup: CDR1 SGHTA, CDR2 FQGNSA. The CDR3 totals 17 residues. The V and J ends lost 0 bases and 2 bases, in that order; junction bases with no gene match: 3. CDR3 bases: TGTGCCAGCAGCTTAGCCCGGACTAGCGGGACCACAGATACGCAGTATTTT. Translated: CASSLARTSGTTDTQYF.

The J gene is TRBJ1-2, the V gene TRBV3-1 (or the pseudogene TRBV3-2); D is perhaps TRBD1 (6 bases). The V and J ends lost 0 bases and 3 bases respectively, with 8 bases between them. Germline V gene lookup returns CDR1 LGHDT and CDR2 YNNKEL (reference sequence). The CDR3 length is 14 residues. CDR3 sequence (DNA): TGTGCCAGCAGCCAAGAACCAGGGGACTATGGCTACACCTTC. This encodes CASSQEPGDYGYTF.

This clone was detected many times. V usage is TRBV5-5 and J usage is TRBJ1-5; no reliable D call. The CDR3 extends over 18 amino acids. Looked up from germline, CDR1 is SGHKS and CDR2 is YYEKEE (reference sequence). Trimming removed 0 bases from V and 3 bases from J, with 19 bases in between. Here the CDR3 DNA reads TGTGCCAGCAGCTTGGGGACTTTCGCCGCCCAGATCAATCAGCCCCAGCATTTT. As protein: CASSLGTFAAQINQPQHF.

The J gene is TRBJ2-3, the V gene TRBV7-3, with 12 positions matching TRBD2. The V segment lost 6 bases and the J segment 3 bases; nucleotides outside the gene matches: 4. Germline assignment: CDR1 SGHTA and CDR2 FQGTGA. There are 15 residues in the CDR3. The CDR3 region is CASRSSGGATDTQYF. In DNA form, the CDR3 reads TGTGCCAGCAGGTCTAGCGGGGGGGCTACAGATACGCAGTATTTT.

This chain links TRBV19 with TRBJ2-5; a possible D gene is TRBD1 (7 bases). V gave up 6 bases and J gave up 5 bases, with 13 bases separating them. This CDR3 is built from 13 residues. The V gene's germline CDR1 is LNHDA and CDR2 SQIVND (reference sequence). The CDR3 sequence: CASRHRGGETQYF. The DNA for the CDR3 is TGTGCCAGTAGGCACAGGGGAGGCGAGACCCAGTACTTC. Together with reference TRBV19 and TRBJ2-5, the CDR3 gives the full variable domain: DGGITQSPKYLFRKEGQNVTLSCEQNLNHDAMYWYRQDPGQGLRLIYYSQIVNDFQKGDIAEGYSVSREKKESFPLTVTSAQKNPTAFYLCASRHRGGETQYFGPGTRLLVL.